These 18 T cell receptor beta chains were sequenced from one sample in a study of early T cells in non-severe SARS-CoV-2 infection. TCRdb called the 5' RACE reads again in MiXCR, with one record for every CDR3 protein. In the table there are tens of thousands of distinct CDR3 sequences, 8.5% to 10% of which are singletons. The sequenced material came from whole blood. The receptors here all came from an adult who was a healthcare worker with PCR-confirmed SARS-CoV-2 infection or an uninfected control (not recorded which).

Ten or more counts support this clonotype. The gene calls are TRBV14 and TRBJ2-4; TRBD2 matches 11 bases. The CDR3 runs 15 residues. Germline V CDR1 and CDR2: SGHDN, FVKESK. The ends lost 0 bases at V and 7 bases at J; junction bases unmatched: 2. The CDR3 region has the DNA TGTGCCAGCAGCCAAGACGCTAGCGGGAGGAACATTCAGTACTTC. It specifies CASSQDASGRNIQYF.

In regard to this clonotype: A read error is likely, as this CDR3 ends without the conserved phenylalanine or tryptophan. Because the CDR3's place on the DNA is in doubt, the DNA is left out and the CDR3 is given as listed by TCRdb. V usage is TRBV29-1 and J usage is TRBJ2-1; the table's D call, TRBD1, was not checked against the DNA. Per the germline V gene, CDR1 is SQVTM and CDR2 is ANQGSEA. Ends included, the CDR3 has 8 residues. CDR3 sequence: CSVDTTGV.

The sample holds many counts of this clonotype. This chain joins TRBV19 and TRBJ2-2, with D possibly being TRBD1 (5 bases). There are 14 residues in the CDR3. V lost 6 bases to trimming and J lost 1 base, with 9 bases between them. Germline CDR1 LNHDA, CDR2 SQIVND (reference sequence). The CDR3 here is CASSRAMNTGELFF. The DNA of the CDR3 is TGTGCCAGTAGCAGGGCTATGAACACCGGGGAGCTGTTTTTT.

This clonotype was seen more than once but under ten times. The J gene is TRBJ1-3, the V gene TRBV7-2; D may be TRBD1 (6 bases). Germline CDR1 and CDR2: SGHTA and FQGNSA. V was pared by 5 bases and J by 0 bases, with 14 bases between. The CDR3 extends over 16 amino acids. CDR3 nucleotides: TGTGCCAGCAGCCATAGTGGGGGCCTCTCTGGAAACACCATATATTTT. It codes for CASSHSGGLSGNTIYF.

This clonotype was seen ten or more times. The chain carries TRBV11-3 and TRBJ2-3; tentative D call: TRBD2 (5 bases). CDR3 length: 14 amino acids. Germline-derived CDR1 and CDR2 are SGHNT and YENEEA. Deletions cut 3 bases from V and 4 bases from J, with 11 bases between. DNA for the CDR3: TGTGCCAGCAGCTTGGGAGAGTTACCAGATACGCAGTATTTT. Its protein is CASSLGELPDTQYF.

The rearrangement links TRBV12-3 or TRBV12-4 to TRBJ2-2; D is undetermined. V gave up 3 bases and J gave up 3 bases, with 8 bases separating them. This CDR3 has 14 residues. The CDR3 is CASSLVRYTGELFF. The CDR3 DNA reads TGTGCCAGCAGTTTGGTCAGATACACCGGGGAGCTGTTTTTT.

In this sample, this clonotype turned up many times. At one boundary the junction diverges from the germline segment, which might be a read error. The gene calls are TRBV27 and TRBJ2-1; 9 nucleotides agree with TRBD2. CDR1 MNHEY and CDR2 SMNVEV come from the germline V gene (reference sequence). The CDR3 extends over 11 amino acids. The CDR3 is CASSLLAGEVF. In DNA, the CDR3 is TGTGCCAGCAGTTTATTAGCGGGGGAGGTCTTC.

This clonotype has ten or more counts. J is TRBJ1-2 and V is TRBV2, with 7 bases fitting TRBD1. With 5 bases clipped from V and 7 bases from J, the junction kept 7 bases outside the gene matches. This CDR3 has 13 amino acids. From germline, CDR1 is SNHLY and CDR2 FYNNEI. The CDR3, as DNA: TGTGCCAGCAGTAACAGGGGAAGGAGTGGCTACACCTTC. Its protein product is CASSNRGRSGYTF.

This clonotype appeared many times. This chain links TRBV12-3 or TRBV12-4 with TRBJ2-3; 13 bases map to TRBD2. Trimming cost V 5 bases and J 6 bases; bases outside gene matches: 8. CDR3 length: 16 amino acids. CDR3: CASSKGTSGDRDTQYF. CDR3 DNA sequence: TGTGCCAGCAGTAAGGGGACTAGCGGGGACCGGGATACGCAGTATTTT.

The CDR3: CASSFSGVNMNTEAFF. The CDR3 coding sequence is TGTGCCAGCAGTTTTTCCGGGGTTAACATGAACACTGAAGCTTTCTTT. This chain connects TRBV27 to TRBJ1-1; D ambiguous. V lost 3 bases, J lost 0 bases, and 14 bases lay in between. Per germline, CDR1 MNHEY and CDR2 SMNVEV (reference sequence). CDR3 length: 16 amino acids.

In this sample, this clonotype turned up a few times. The chain joins TRBV18 to TRBJ1-1; D call uncertain. From germline, CDR1 is KGHSH and CDR2 LQKENI. Trimming left V 5 bases short and J 1 base short, with 14 bases between. This CDR3 region has 15 residues. CDR3 loop: CASSSERLRNTEAFF. As DNA, the CDR3 is TGTGCCAGCTCATCGGAAAGGTTACGGAACACTGAAGCTTTCTTT.

This clonotype was counted ten times or more. This chain links TRBV6-5 with TRBJ1-1; 7 positions agree with TRBD1. This CDR3 comprises 13 residues. Germline lookup yields CDR1 MNHEY and CDR2 SVGAGI. J lost 7 bases, V lost 2 bases, and 4 bases had no gene match. The CDR3 nucleotides read TGTGCCAGCAGTTACGCCCGGGACAGTGAAGCTTTCTTT. Its translation: CASSYARDSEAFF.

A few counts support this clonotype. The chain joins TRBV20-1 to TRBJ2-3; D perhaps matches TRBD2 (7 bases). V was trimmed by 0 bases and J by 6 bases, leaving 16 bases between them. The germline V gene encodes CDR1 DFQATT and CDR2 SNEGSKA (reference sequence). The CDR3 contains 15 residues. The CDR3: CSARDWGGPTDTQYF. The CDR3 DNA follows: TGCAGTGCTAGAGATTGGGGGGGGCCGACCGATACGCAGTATTTT.

The chain recombines TRBV2 with TRBJ1-1; D possibly corresponds to TRBD1 (6 bases). This CDR3 has 15 residues. CDR1 and CDR2 from the germline V gene are SNHLY and FYNNEI. Trimming removed 5 bases at V and 0 bases at J, with 13 bases between. The CDR3 nucleotides are TGTGCCAGCAGTACCAGAGGGGGACTGAACACTGAAGCTTTCTTT. This gives the protein CASSTRGGLNTEAFF.

This clonotype was seen only a few times. The chain combines TRBV28 with TRBJ1-2; 7 nucleotides match TRBD1. The junction had 7 bases not matched to a gene; V was cut back by 9 bases and J by 3 bases. Germline assignment: CDR1 MDHEN and CDR2 SYDVKM. The length of the CDR3 is 13 residues. The CDR3 DNA reads TGTGCCAGTGCGCCAGGGGGACACTATGGCTACACCTTC. Translated, it gives CASAPGGHYGYTF.

This clonotype was observed a few times. The chain carries TRBV9 and TRBJ2-2; D unresolved. Trimming pared 0 bases from V and 3 bases from J, leaving 3 bases between. There are 13 residues in the CDR3. Germline lookup yields CDR1 SGDLS and CDR2 YYNGEE. The CDR3 reads CASSVVHTGELFF. The CDR3 DNA sequence: TGTGCCAGCAGCGTAGTCCACACCGGGGAGCTGTTTTTT.

The V call is TRBV7-9, the J call TRBJ1-1; TRBD1 might be the D (5 bases). In germline, CDR1 is SEHNR, CDR2 FQNEAQ (reference sequence). V was cut by 3 bases and J by 2 bases, with 10 bases left in between. The CDR3 loop spans 14 amino acids. The CDR3 DNA reads TGTGCCAGCAGCTTGGGACTTTTTAACACTGAAGCTTTCTTT. Residues: CASSLGLFNTEAFF.

This clonotype has at least ten counts. The gene calls are TRBV20-1 and TRBJ1-6; no firm D call. The CDR3 has 14 amino acids. The V end lost 4 bases, the J end lost 10 bases, and 17 bases lay between the germline ends. The germline V gene encodes CDR1 DFQATT and CDR2 SNEGSKA (reference sequence). DNA for the CDR3: TGCAGTGCTACCCCCCTTACAGTGGGGTCACCCCTCCACTTT. Protein: CSATPLTVGSPLHF.